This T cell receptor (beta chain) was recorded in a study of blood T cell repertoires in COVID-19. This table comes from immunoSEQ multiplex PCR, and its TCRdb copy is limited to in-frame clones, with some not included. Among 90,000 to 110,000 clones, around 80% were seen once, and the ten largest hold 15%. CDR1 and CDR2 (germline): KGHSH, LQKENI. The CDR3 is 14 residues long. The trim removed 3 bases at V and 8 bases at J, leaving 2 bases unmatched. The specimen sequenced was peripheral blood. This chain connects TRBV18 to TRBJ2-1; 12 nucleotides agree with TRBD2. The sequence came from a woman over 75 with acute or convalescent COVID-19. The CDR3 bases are TGTGCCAGCTCACCGCCTAGCGGGAGGGATGAGCAGTTCTTC. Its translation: CASSPPSGRDEQFF.